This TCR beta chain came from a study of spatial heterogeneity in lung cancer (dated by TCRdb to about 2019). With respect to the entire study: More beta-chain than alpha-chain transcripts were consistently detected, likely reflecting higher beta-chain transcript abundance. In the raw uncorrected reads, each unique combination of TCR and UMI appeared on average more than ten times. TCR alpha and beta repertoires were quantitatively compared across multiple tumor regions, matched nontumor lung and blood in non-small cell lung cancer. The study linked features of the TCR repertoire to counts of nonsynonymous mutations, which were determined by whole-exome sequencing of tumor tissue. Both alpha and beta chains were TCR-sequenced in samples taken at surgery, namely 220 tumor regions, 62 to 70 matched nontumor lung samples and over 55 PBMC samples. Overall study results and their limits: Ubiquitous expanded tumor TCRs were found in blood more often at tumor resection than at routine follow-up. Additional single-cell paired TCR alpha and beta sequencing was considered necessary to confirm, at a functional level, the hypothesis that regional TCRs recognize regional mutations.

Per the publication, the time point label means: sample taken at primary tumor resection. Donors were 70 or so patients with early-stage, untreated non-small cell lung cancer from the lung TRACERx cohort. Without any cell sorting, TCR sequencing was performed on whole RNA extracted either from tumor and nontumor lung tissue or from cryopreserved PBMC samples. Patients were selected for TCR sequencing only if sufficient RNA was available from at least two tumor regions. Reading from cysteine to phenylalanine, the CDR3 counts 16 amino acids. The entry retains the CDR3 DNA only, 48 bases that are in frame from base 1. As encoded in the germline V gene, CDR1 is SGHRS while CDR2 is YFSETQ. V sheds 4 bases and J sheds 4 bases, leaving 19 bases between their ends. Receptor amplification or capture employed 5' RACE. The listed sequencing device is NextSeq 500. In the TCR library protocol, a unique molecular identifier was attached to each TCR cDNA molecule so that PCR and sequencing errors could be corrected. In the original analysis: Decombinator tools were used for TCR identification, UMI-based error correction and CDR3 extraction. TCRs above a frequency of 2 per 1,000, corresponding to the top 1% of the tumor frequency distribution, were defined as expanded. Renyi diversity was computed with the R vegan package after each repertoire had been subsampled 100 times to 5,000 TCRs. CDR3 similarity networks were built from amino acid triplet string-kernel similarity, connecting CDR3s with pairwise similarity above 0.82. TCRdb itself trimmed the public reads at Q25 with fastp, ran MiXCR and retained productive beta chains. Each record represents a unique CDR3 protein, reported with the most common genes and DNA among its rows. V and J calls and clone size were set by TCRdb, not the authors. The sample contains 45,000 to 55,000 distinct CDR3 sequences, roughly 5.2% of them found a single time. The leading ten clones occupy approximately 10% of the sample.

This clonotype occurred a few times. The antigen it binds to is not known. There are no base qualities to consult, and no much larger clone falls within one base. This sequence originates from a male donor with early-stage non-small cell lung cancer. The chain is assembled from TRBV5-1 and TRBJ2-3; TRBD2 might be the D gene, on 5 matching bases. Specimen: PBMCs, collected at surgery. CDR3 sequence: CASSPGDSAAPDTQYF. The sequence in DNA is TGCGCCAGCAGCCCCGGTGATAGCGCGGCTCCAGATACGCAGTATTTT.